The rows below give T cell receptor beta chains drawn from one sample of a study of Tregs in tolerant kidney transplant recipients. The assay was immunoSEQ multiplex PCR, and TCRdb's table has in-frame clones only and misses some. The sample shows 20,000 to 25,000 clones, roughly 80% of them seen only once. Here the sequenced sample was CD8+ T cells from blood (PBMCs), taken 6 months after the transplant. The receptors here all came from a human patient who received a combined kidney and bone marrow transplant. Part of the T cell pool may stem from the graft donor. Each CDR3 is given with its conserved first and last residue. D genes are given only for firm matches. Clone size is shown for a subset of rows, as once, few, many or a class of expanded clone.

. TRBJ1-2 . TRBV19 TGTGCCACCCCTGGGGGGACTCCCTATGGCTACACCTTC CATPGGTPYGYTF
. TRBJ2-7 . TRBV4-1 TGCGCCAGCAGCCAAGATCCTAGTATCTACGAGCAGTACTTC CASSQDPSIYEQYF
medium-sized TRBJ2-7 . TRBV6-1 TGTGCCAGCAGTGAAGGTCTCGCCTACGAGCAGTACTTC CASSEGLAYEQYF
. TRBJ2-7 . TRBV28 TGTGCCAGCAGTCCCATGGACACCTACGAGCAGTACTTC CASSPMDTYEQYF
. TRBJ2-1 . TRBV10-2 TGCGCCGCAGCATGGGACATCCAAACGAGGAATGAGCAGTTCTTC CAAAWDIQTRNEQFF
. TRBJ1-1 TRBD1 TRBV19 TGTGCCAGTAGTATAGGGAGCAGGGGGCGAACTGAAGCTTTCTTT CASSIGSRGRTEAFF
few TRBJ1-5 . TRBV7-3 TGTGCCAGCAGCTTAGCAGCCTATGGAGAGAGTCAGCCCCAGCATTTT CASSLAAYGESQPQHF
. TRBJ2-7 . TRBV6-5 TGTGCCAGCCAGATCCGGGGGTACTCCTACGAGCAGTACTTC CASQIRGYSYEQYF
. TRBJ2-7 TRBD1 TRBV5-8 TGTGCCAGCAGCCCGGGACAGAGCTACGAGCAGTACTTC CASSPGQSYEQYF
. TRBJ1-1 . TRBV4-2 TGTGCCAGCAGCCAAGATCGATGGGCACTAGGCACTGAAGCTTTCTTT CASSQDRWALGTEAFF
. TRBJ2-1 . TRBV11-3 TGTGCCAGCAGCCCTCGGGAGCGCGATAATGAGCAGTTCTTC CASSPRERDNEQFF
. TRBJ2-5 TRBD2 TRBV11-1 TGTGCCAGCAGACACGGACTAGCGGGGGGATTGTACCAAGAGACCCAGTACTTC CASRHGLAGGLYQETQYF
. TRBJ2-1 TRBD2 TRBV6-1 TGTGCCAGCAGTGACCTAGCGGGAGATTTCTACAATGAGCAGTTCTTC CASSDLAGDFYNEQFF
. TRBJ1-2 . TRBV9 TGTGCCAGCAGCGACCAACTGACAGAACCCATCTATGGCTACACCTTC CASSDQLTEPIYGYTF
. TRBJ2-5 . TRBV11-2 TGTGCCAGCAGCTTAGAAACCAGTGAGACCCAGTACTTC CASSLETSETQYF
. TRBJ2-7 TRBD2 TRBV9 TGTGCCAGCAGCGCGGAGGGGGCTAGCGGGAGGGACGAGCAGTACTTC CASSAEGASGRDEQYF
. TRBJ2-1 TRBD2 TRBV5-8 TGTGCCAGCTACGTGGGCGGGAGCTCCTACAATGAGCAGTTCTTC CASYVGGSSYNEQFF
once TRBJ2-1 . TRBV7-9 TGTGCCAGCAGCTTAGGGTGGGCTGTCACCTACAATGAGCAGTTCTTC CASSLGWAVTYNEQFF
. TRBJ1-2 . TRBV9 TGTGCCAGCAGCGTAGGACAGTATGGCTACACCTTC CASSVGQYGYTF
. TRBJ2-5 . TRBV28 TGTGCCAGCCTCCACCTGTCGTATTCTCGGGAAGAGACCCAGTACTTC CASLHLSYSREETQYF
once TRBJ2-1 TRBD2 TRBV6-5 TGTGCCAGCAGCGTGGGACTAGCGGAGTACAATGAGCAGTTCTTC CASSVGLAEYNEQFF
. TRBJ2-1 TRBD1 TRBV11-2 TGTGCCAGCAGCGCCCTCGGGACAGACAATGAGCAGTTCTTC CASSALGTDNEQFF
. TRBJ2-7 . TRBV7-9 TGTGCCAGCAGCAGCGGGACACGGGGCTCCTACGAGCAGTACTTC CASSSGTRGSYEQYF
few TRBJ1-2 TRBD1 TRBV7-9 TGTGCCAGCACCCCGGGACAGGGGGACTATGGCTACACCTTC CASTPGQGDYGYTF
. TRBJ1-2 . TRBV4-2 TGTGCCAGCAGCCAAGACCCGGCGGGGTACTATGGCTACACCTTC CASSQDPAGYYGYTF
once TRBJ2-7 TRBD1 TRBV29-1 TGCAGCGTTGAAGGCCGGGACAGCAACTACGAGCAGTACTTC CSVEGRDSNYEQYF
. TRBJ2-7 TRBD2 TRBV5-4 TGTGCCAGCAGCTCCTTAGCGGGGGGGCCCAACGAGCAGTACTTC CASSSLAGGPNEQYF
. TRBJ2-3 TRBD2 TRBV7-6 TGTGCCAGCAGCCCTCGGGAGGGCACAGATACGCAGTATTTT CASSPREGTDTQYF
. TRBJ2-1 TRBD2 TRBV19 TGTGCCAGTAGTCCTCTAGCGGGAGATCAGGGCTACAATGAGCAGTTCTTC CASSPLAGDQGYNEQFF
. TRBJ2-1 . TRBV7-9 TGTGCCAGCAGCGTGACTAGTGAGCAGTTCTTC CASSVTSEQFF
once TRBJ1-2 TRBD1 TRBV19 TGTGCCAGTACCGCAGGGGGGTACTATGGCTACACCTTC CASTAGGYYGYTF
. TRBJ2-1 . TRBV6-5 TGTGCCAGCAGTTACATAAAGAGGAATGAGCAGTTCTTC CASSYIKRNEQFF
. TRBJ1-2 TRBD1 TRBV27 TGTGCCAGCAGGGACAGGCTATTGGGCTACACCTTC CASRDRLLGYTF
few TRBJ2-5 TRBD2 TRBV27 TGTGCCAGCAGTTCTTCCCTAGCGGGGTTGCAAGAGACCCAGTACTTC CASSSSLAGLQETQYF
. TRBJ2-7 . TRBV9 TGTGCCAGCAGCGTAGTTACAGGACGCTACGAGCAGTACTTC CASSVVTGRYEQYF
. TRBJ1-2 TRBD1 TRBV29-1 TGCAGCGTTGAAGCCCCGGACAGGAAGCATGGCTACACCTTC CSVEAPDRKHGYTF
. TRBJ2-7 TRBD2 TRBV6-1 TGTGCCAGCAGTGCGGGACTAGCGGGGTCCTACGAGCAGTACTTC CASSAGLAGSYEQYF
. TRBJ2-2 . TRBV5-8 TGTGCCAGCAGCCCTCCCCCCCGGGAGATCCCCACCGGGGAGCTGTTTTTT CASSPPPREIPTGELFF
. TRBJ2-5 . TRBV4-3 TGCGCCAGCAGCCAAGACAGGGGAGTGGACCAGTACTTC CASSQDRGVDQYF
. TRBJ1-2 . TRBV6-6 TGTGCCAGCAGTTACTCGCCGGGGAGTGACGGCTACACCTTC CASSYSPGSDGYTF
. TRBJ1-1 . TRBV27 TGTGCCAGCAGTAGGGAGGGATGGACGAACACTGAAGCTTTCTTT CASSREGWTNTEAFF
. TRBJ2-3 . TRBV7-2 TGTGCCAGCAGCTTAGTAGGAGGCACAGATACGCAGTATTTT CASSLVGGTDTQYF
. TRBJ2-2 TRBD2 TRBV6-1 TGTGCCAGCTCAGTAGCGGGGGATCCCGGCGGGGAGCTGTTTTTT CASSVAGDPGGELFF
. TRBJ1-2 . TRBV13 TGTGCCAGCAGCTTTGGGGGGGGAAACTATGGCTACACCTTC CASSFGGGNYGYTF
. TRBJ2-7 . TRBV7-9 TGTGCCAGCAGCTTAGGGCGGGGTCCCTCCTACGAGCAGTACTTC CASSLGRGPSYEQYF
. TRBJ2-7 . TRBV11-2 TGTGCCAGCAGCTTAACAGGGACCGAGCAGTACTTC CASSLTGTEQYF
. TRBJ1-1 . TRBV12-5 TGTGCTAGTGGTTTGGTACAAGGGGAGGGCACTGAAGCTTTCTTT CASGLVQGEGTEAFF
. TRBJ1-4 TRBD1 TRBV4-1 TGCGCCAGCAGCCAAGATCCGGGTAGGGTGGGGGACAGTTATGAAAAACTGTTTTTT CASSQDPGRVGDSYEKLFF
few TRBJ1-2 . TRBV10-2 TGCGCCAGCAACACAGGGTTCGCTAGAGGCTACACCTTC CASNTGFARGYTF
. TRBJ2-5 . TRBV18 TGTGCCAGCACCCTGACAGGGACTCGAGAGACCCAGTACTTC CASTLTGTRETQYF
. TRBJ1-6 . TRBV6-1 TGTGCCAGCAGTGCTCATCTGAGCTCCTATAATTCACCCCTCCACTTT CASSAHLSSYNSPLHF
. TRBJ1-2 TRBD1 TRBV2 TGTGCCAGCATGGGTGCGTTACAGGGGGGCTATGGCTACACCTTC CASMGALQGGYGYTF
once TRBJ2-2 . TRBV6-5 TGTGCCAGCAGTTGGGCAAACACCGGGGAGCTGTTTTTT CASSWANTGELFF
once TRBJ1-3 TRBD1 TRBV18 TGTGCCAGCTCATTTTTCACGACAGGGTTTTCTGGAAACACCATATATTTT CASSFFTTGFSGNTIYF
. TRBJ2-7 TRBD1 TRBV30 TGTGCCTGGGGACGACAGGGGAGGCCTCCCTACGAGCAGTACTTC CAWGRQGRPPYEQYF